This passage covers 25 T cell receptor beta chains from one sample sequenced in a study of T cell changes during pregnancy in multiple sclerosis. The assay was immunoSEQ multiplex PCR, and TCRdb's table has in-frame clones only and misses some. The sample includes 42,000 or so clones, about nine tenths of them seen just once. The input for sequencing was CD8+ T cells from peripheral blood mononuclear cells, taken in the first trimester of pregnancy. The receptors shown here come from a female donor with multiple sclerosis, enrolled in a pregnancy study.

The chain recombines TRBV29-1 with TRBJ1-3; 10 bases agree with TRBD1. V shed 5 bases and J 6 bases; nucleotides not matched to a gene: 7. This CDR3 has 14 amino acids. Germline values: CDR1 SQVTM, CDR2 ANQGSEA. CDR3 DNA: TGCAGCGTTCGGGACAGGGGCTGGGAAAACACCATATATTTT. Its protein product is CSVRDRGWENTIYF. The whole variable domain, remainder taken from reference TRBV29-1 and TRBJ1-3, is SAVISQKPSRDICQRGTSLTIQCQVDSQVTMMFWYRQQPGQSLTLIATANQGSEATYESGFVIDKFPISRPNLTFSTLTVSNMSPEDSSIYLCSVRDRGWENTIYFGEGSWLTVV.

The chain joins TRBV5-4 to TRBJ2-2; possibly TRBD2 for D (6 bases). The CDR3 loop spans 14 amino acids. V was pared by 4 bases and J by 6 bases, with 13 bases between. In germline, CDR1 is SGHNT, CDR2 YYREEE (reference sequence). In DNA, the CDR3 is TGTGCCAGCAGCGAATCGACTAGTCCCGGGGAGCTGTTTTTT. Residues: CASSESTSPGELFF.

This chain connects TRBV15 to TRBJ1-2, with D tentatively TRBD1 (6 bases). This CDR3 is built from 14 residues. The germline V gene encodes CDR1 LNHNV and CDR2 YYDKDF (reference sequence). The V end was cut by 5 bases, the J end by 1 base, with 11 bases between. CDR3 coding DNA: TGTGCCACCAGCGGCACGGACAGTAACTATGGCTACACCTTC. Translated: CATSGTDSNYGYTF.

The chain couples TRBV5-5 to TRBJ2-7, with TRBD2 as a possible D gene (6 bases). There are 14 residues in the CDR3. Germline V gene data show CDR1 as SGHKS and CDR2 as YYEKEE (reference sequence). V lost 0 bases and J lost 5, with 12 bases in between. The CDR3 here is CASSLARELDEQYF. The CDR3 DNA reads TGTGCCAGCAGCTTGGCCCGGGAGCTGGACGAGCAGTACTTC.

The V gene is TRBV5-6, the J gene TRBJ1-2; unclear D gene. V lost 0 bases and J 2 bases, leaving 5 bases between the germline ends. CDR3 length equals 13 residues. Germline-derived CDR1 and CDR2 are SGHDT and YYEEEE. In nucleotides, the CDR3 is TGTGCCAGCAGCTTGGCCGGGAACTATGGCTACACCTTC. Protein product: CASSLAGNYGYTF.

This chain connects TRBV30 to TRBJ1-5; D unresolved. V was trimmed by 0 bases and J by 3 bases, leaving 3 bases between them. The CDR3 has 12 residues. In germline, CDR1 is GTSNPN, CDR2 SVGIG (reference sequence). The CDR3 region is CAWSVFNQPQHF. CDR3 nucleotides: TGTGCCTGGAGTGTCTTCAATCAGCCCCAGCATTTT.

The chain recombines TRBV7-9 with TRBJ1-5; D is unresolved. The V end was cut by 5 bases, the J end by 2 bases, with 16 bases between. Germline assignment: CDR1 SEHNR and CDR2 FQNEAQ (reference sequence). The CDR3 has 16 residues. This CDR3 reads CASSLSGGPGNQPQHF. CDR3 coding DNA: TGTGCCAGCAGCCTGAGTGGAGGCCCTGGCAATCAGCCCCAGCATTTT.

The V call is TRBV6-6, the J call TRBJ2-1; D is perhaps TRBD2 (6 bases). CDR1 MNHNY and CDR2 SVGAGI come from the germline V gene (reference sequence). There are 15 residues in the CDR3. V was trimmed by 4 bases and J by 3 bases, leaving 13 bases between them. The CDR3 nucleotides are TGTGCCAGCAGTTTCCGGGACTCCCTCTACAATGAGCAGTTCTTC. It encodes CASSFRDSLYNEQFF.

This clone was seen more than once but under ten times. The chain couples TRBV13 to TRBJ1-1, with 7 bases matching TRBD1. The CDR3 consists of 15 residues. The germline gives CDR1 PRHDT, CDR2 FYEKMQ (reference sequence). The trim removed 2 bases at V and 4 bases at J, leaving 7 bases unmatched. Written as DNA, the CDR3 is TGTGCCAGCAGCTTAACTGAGGGGGCGATCACTGAAGCTTTCTTT. Amino acids: CASSLTEGAITEAFF.

This clone was detected once. CDR3 sequence (DNA): TGTGCCAGCAGCCCTTTGAGGCTAGAGACCCAGTACTTC. Its protein product is CASSPLRLETQYF. This rearrangement joins TRBV9 to TRBJ2-5; D is unresolved. Germline CDR1 reads SGDLS; CDR2 reads YYNGEE. Trimming cost V 4 bases and J 4 bases, with 11 bases left between them. This CDR3 spans 13 amino acids.

The J gene is TRBJ2-1, the V gene TRBV10-1, with D perhaps matching TRBD2 (5 bases). The CDR3 covers 17 residues. The ends were cut back, 0 bases at V and 4 bases at J, with 16 bases in the middle. Germline values: CDR1 WNHNN, CDR2 SYGVQD (reference sequence). The CDR3 coding sequence is TGCGCCAGCAGTGAGTCTCGGGAACCCAAGCGGTACAATGAGCAGTTCTTC. Its protein product is CASSESREPKRYNEQFF.

The CDR3 coding sequence is TGTGCCAGCAGCTTGGGACAGGATGGCTACACCTTC. Amino acids: CASSLGQDGYTF. The chain has TRBV5-8 and TRBJ1-2, with D possibly matching TRBD1 (6 bases). CDR1 and CDR2 from the germline V gene are SGHTS and YDEGEE. The CDR3 is made up of 12 amino acids. V lost 0 bases to trimming and J lost 6 bases, with 6 bases between them.

This chain links TRBV19 with TRBJ2-1; 11 bases match TRBD2. The J segment lost 0 bases and the V segment lost 1 base, leaving 5 bases of the junction unmatched. CDR3 length: 18 residues. The germline V gene encodes CDR1 LNHDA and CDR2 SQIVND (reference sequence). CDR3 DNA: TGTGCCAGTAGTATAGCGGCTAGCGGGAGGAGCTCCTACAATGAGCAGTTCTTC. Its protein is CASSIAASGRSSYNEQFF.

The genes are TRBV5-6 and TRBJ1-4; D is perhaps TRBD1 (6 bases). Germline V lookup: CDR1 SGHDT, CDR2 YYEEEE. Between the trimmed V and J ends, which lost 1 base and 8 bases, there was a span of 12 bases. The CDR3 extends over 14 amino acids. The CDR3 sequence: CASSLRGAEEKLFF. Written as DNA, the CDR3 is TGTGCCAGCAGCTTGCGGGGGGCGGAGGAAAAACTGTTTTTT.

The CDR3 DNA follows: TGCGCCAGCAGCCAAGATCCCGCTAGCGGCCGGAGGGAGCAGTACTTC. It translates to CASSQDPASGRREQYF. This chain connects TRBV4-1 to TRBJ2-7; 7 bases map to TRBD2. V dropped 0 bases and J dropped 7; count of bases not matched to a gene: 12. The CDR3 is 16 amino acids. CDR1 and CDR2 from the germline V gene are MGHRA and YSYEKL.

J is TRBJ1-6 and V is TRBV27; possibly TRBD1 for D (6 bases). Germline V gene sequence: CDR1 MNHEY, CDR2 SMNVEV (reference sequence). The CDR3 is 16 amino acids. V was pared by 0 bases and J by 8 bases, with 14 bases between. The CDR3 DNA reads TGTGCCAGCAGTTTATCGGGTTTAGGGGGGGATTCACCCCTCCACTTT. This gives the protein CASSLSGLGGDSPLHF.

The chain couples TRBV27 to TRBJ2-1, with 14 bases identical to TRBD2. The CDR3 spans 15 residues. With V trimmed by 2 bases and J by 7 bases, 1 base remained unmatched. Germline CDR1 reads MNHEY; CDR2 reads SMNVEV (reference sequence). The CDR3 loop reads CASSLGTSGRNEQFF. CDR3 nucleotides: TGTGCCAGCAGTTTAGGGACTAGCGGGAGAAATGAGCAGTTCTTC.

V and J are TRBV23-1 and TRBJ2-7; D may be TRBD2 (5 bases). TRBV23-1 counts as an open reading frame of uncertain function. This CDR3 contains 13 residues. Trimming removed 4 bases at V and 1 base at J, with 8 bases between. CDR3 DNA sequence: TGCGCCAGCAGTCGCCGGGGATCCTACGAGCAGTACTTC. It translates to CASSRRGSYEQYF.

The chain uses TRBV2 and TRBJ1-4; D is possibly TRBD1 (5 bases). This CDR3 is 16 amino acids long. Per germline, CDR1 SNHLY and CDR2 FYNNEI. The germline V and J ends were trimmed by 3 bases and 2 bases, with 13 bases remaining between them. The CDR3 DNA reads as TGTGCCAGCAGTGACTCCAGGGTCTTCACTAATGAAAAACTGTTTTTT. Translated: CASSDSRVFTNEKLFF. Supplemented by reference TRBV2 and TRBJ1-4, the full variable domain reads EPEVTQTPSHQVTQMGQEVILRCVPISNHLYFYWYRQILGQKVEFLVSFYNNEISEKSEIFDDQFSVERPDGSNFTLKIRSTKLEDSAMYFCASSDSRVFTNEKLFFGSGTQLSVL.

The chain is built from TRBV29-1 and TRBJ2-2; 11 bases fit TRBD2. The germline gives CDR1 SQVTM, CDR2 ANQGSEA. V lost 6 bases, J lost 4 bases, and 4 bases stayed unmatched. This CDR3 comprises 14 residues. For the CDR3, the DNA is TGCAGCGTGAGACTAGCGGGACGCACCGGGGAGCTGTTTTTT. It specifies CSVRLAGRTGELFF.

Points on this clone: The sample carries other DNA sequences with the same CDR3. The chain employs TRBV7-9 and TRBJ2-7; 8 bases fit TRBD1. Trimming cost V 5 bases and J 1 base; bases outside gene matches: 4. The germline CDR1 and CDR2 sequences are SEHNR and FQNEAQ (reference sequence). The CDR3 is made up of 14 amino acids. CDR3 DNA: TGTGCCAGCAGCCTAAGACAGGGGTCCTACGAGCAGTACTTC. The encoded protein is CASSLRQGSYEQYF.

This chain joins TRBV19 and TRBJ2-7, with TRBD2 as a possible D gene (6 bases). The CDR3 is 14 residues long. V gave up 5 bases and J gave up 1 base, with 12 bases separating them. The germline V gene has CDR1 LNHDA and CDR2 SQIVND (reference sequence). The CDR3: CASSPLANSYEQYF. The DNA of the CDR3 is TGTGCCAGTAGTCCCCTAGCGAATTCCTACGAGCAGTACTTC.

The J gene is TRBJ2-5, the V gene TRBV4-2; D unresolved. V was trimmed by 0 bases and J by 3 bases, leaving 11 bases between them. The CDR3 loop spans 15 amino acids. CDR1 is LGHNA and CDR2 is YNFKEQ in the germline V gene. This chain's CDR3 is CASSQDRPRKETQYF. The CDR3 nucleotides read TGTGCCAGCAGCCAAGATCGTCCGCGAAAAGAGACCCAGTACTTC.

CDR3 bases: TGTGCCAGCAGTTTAAGGGGACTAGCGGCGACTATTATTGAAGAGACCCAGTACTTC. The encoded protein is CASSLRGLAATIIEETQYF. This chain uses TRBV27 with TRBJ2-5; 11 bases agree with TRBD2. Germline lookup yields CDR1 MNHEY and CDR2 SMNVEV (reference sequence). The CDR3 has 19 amino acids. V shed 2 bases and J 3 bases; nucleotides not matched to a gene: 14.

The V call is TRBV27, the J call TRBJ2-1, with TRBD2 matching 10 bases. After removal of 8 bases from V and 6 bases from J, the junction contained 19 bases not matched to a gene. This CDR3 has 18 residues. The germline CDR1 and CDR2 sequences are MNHEY and SMNVEV (reference sequence). The CDR3 spells CASDRGSPGTSEGNEQFF. The DNA for the CDR3 is TGTGCCAGCGATCGAGGGAGTCCCGGGACTAGCGAGGGCAATGAGCAGTTCTTC.